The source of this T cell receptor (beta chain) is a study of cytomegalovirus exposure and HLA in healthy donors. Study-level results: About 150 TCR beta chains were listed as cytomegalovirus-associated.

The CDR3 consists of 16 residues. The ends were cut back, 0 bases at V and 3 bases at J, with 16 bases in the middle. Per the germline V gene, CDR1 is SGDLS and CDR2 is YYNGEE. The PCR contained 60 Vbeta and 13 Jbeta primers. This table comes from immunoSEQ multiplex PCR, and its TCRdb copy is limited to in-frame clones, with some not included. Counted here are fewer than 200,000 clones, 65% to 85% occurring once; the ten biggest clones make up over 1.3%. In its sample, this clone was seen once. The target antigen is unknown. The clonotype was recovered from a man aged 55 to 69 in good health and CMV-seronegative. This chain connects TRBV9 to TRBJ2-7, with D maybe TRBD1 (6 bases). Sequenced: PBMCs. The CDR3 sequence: CASSVGPGELGYEQYF. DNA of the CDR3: TGTGCCAGCAGCGTAGGGCCAGGGGAGTTGGGCTACGAGCAGTACTTC.